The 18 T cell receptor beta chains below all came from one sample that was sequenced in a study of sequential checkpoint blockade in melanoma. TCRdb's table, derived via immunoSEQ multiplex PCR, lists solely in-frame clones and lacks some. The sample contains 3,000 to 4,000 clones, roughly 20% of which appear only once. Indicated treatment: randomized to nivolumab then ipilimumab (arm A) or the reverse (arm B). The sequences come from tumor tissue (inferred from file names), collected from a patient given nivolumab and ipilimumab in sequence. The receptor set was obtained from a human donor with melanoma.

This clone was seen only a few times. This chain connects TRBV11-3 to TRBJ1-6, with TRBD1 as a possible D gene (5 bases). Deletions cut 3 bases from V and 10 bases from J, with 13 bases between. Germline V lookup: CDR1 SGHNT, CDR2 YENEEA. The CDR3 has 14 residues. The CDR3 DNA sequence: TGTGCCAGCAGCTTGGGACCAGGAGGGTCACCCCTCCACTTT. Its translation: CASSLGPGGSPLHF.

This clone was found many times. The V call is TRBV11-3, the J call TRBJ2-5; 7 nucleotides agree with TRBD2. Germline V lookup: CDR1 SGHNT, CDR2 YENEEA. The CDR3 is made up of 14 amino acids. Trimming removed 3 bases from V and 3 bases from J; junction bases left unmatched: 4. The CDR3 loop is CASSLSREEETQYF. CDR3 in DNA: TGTGCCAGCAGCTTGTCCCGGGAGGAAGAGACCCAGTACTTC.

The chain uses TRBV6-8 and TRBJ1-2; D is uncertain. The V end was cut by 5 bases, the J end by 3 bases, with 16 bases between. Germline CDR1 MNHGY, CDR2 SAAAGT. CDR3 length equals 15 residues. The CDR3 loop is CASSDEPGRHYGYTF. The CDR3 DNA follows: TGTGCCAGCAGTGACGAACCGGGTCGACACTATGGCTACACCTTC.

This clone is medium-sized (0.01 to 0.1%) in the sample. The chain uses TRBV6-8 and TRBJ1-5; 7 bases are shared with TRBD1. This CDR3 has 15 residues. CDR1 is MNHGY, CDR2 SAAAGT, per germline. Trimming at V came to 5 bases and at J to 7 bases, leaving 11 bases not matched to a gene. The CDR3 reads CASSTLTGMGQPQHF. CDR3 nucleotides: TGTGCCAGCAGTACCCTGACAGGGATGGGGCAGCCCCAGCATTTT.

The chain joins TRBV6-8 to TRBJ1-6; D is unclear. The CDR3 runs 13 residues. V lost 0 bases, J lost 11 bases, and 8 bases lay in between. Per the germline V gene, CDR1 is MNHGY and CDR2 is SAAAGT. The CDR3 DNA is TGTGCCAGCAGTTACTCTCCGACGGCACCCCTCCACTTT. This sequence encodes CASSYSPTAPLHF.

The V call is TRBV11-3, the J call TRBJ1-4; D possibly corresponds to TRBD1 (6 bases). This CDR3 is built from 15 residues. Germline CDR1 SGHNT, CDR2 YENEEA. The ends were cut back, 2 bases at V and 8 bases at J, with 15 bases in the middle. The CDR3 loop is CASSLYGGPGEKLFF. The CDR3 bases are TGTGCCAGCAGCTTATATGGGGGCCCTGGGGAAAAACTGTTTTTT. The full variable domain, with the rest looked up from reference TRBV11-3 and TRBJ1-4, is EAGVVQSPRYKIIEKKQPVAFWCNPISGHNTLYWYLQNLGQGPELLIRYENEEAVDDSQLPKDRFSAERLKGVDSTLKIQPAELGDSAVYLCASSLYGGPGEKLFFGSGTQLSVL.

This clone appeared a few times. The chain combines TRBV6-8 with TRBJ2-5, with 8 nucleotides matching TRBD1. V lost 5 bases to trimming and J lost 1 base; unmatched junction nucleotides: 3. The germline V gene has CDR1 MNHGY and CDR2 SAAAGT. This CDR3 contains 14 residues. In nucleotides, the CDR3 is TGTGCCAGCAGTAAGGGACAGGTCCAAGAGACCCAGTACTTC. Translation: CASSKGQVQETQYF.

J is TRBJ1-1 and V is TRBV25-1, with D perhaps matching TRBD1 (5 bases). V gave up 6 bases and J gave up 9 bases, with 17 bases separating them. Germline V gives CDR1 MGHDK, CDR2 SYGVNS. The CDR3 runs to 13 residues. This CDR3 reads CASSGSSQEKAFF. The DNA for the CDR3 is TGTGCCAGCAGCGGTTCTTCACAGGAGAAAGCTTTCTTT.

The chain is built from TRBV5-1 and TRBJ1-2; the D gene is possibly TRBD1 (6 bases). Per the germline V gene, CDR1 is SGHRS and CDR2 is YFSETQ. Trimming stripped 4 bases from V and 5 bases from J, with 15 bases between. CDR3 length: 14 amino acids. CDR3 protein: CASSPDPQGYGYTF. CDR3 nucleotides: TGCGCCAGCAGCCCAGACCCTCAGGGGTATGGCTACACCTTC.

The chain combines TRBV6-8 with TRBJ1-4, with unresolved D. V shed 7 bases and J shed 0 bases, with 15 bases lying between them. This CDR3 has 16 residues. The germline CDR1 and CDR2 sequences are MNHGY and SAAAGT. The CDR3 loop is CASTPLKDATNEKLFF. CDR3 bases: TGTGCCAGCACCCCACTTAAGGATGCAACTAATGAAAAACTGTTTTTT.

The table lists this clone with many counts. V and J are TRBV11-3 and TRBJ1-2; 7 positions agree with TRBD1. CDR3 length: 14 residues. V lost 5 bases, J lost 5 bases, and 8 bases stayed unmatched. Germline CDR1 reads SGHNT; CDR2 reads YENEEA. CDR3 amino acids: CASSRPTGFYGYTF. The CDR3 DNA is TGTGCCAGCAGCCGGCCGACAGGGTTTTATGGCTACACCTTC.

The CDR3 DNA reads TGCGCCAGCAGCTTGGGGACAGGGGGATGGGATACGCAGTATTTT. Its translation is CASSLGTGGWDTQYF. The chain uses TRBV5-1 and TRBJ2-3; 10 bases line up with TRBD1. CDR1 and CDR2 from the germline V gene are SGHRS and YFSETQ. The CDR3 runs 15 residues. V shed 0 bases and J 6 bases; nucleotides not matched to a gene: 4.

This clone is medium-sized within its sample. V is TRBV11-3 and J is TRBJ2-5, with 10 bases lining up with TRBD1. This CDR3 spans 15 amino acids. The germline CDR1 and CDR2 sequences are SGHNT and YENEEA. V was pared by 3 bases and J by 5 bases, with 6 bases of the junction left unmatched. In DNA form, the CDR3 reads TGTGCCAGCAGCTTCGCCGGGACAGGGGCCGAGACCCAGTACTTC. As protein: CASSFAGTGAETQYF.

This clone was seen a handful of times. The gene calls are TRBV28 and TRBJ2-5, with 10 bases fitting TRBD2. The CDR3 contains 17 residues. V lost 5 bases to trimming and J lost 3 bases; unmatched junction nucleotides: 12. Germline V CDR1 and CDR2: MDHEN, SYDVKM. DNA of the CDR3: TGTGCCAGCAGTCGCAGAAGTCCTAGCGGGAGAAAAGAGACCCAGTACTTC. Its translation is CASSRRSPSGRKETQYF.

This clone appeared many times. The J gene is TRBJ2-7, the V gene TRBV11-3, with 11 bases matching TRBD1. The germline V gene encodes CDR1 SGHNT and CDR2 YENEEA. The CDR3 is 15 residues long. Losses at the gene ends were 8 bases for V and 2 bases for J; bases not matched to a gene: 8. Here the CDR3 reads CASGRLGQGAYEQYF. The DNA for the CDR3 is TGTGCCAGCGGAAGGTTGGGACAGGGGGCCTACGAGCAGTACTTC.

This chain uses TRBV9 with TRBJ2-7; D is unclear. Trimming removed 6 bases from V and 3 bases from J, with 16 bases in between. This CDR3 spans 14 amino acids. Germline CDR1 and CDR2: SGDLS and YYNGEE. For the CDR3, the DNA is TGTGCCAGCAAATCGGAAGGCGATGGCTACGAGCAGTACTTC. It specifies CASKSEGDGYEQYF.

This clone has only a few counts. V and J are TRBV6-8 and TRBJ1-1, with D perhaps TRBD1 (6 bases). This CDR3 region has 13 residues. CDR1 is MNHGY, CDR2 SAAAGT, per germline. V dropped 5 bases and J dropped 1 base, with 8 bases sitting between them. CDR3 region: CASSARGNTEAFF. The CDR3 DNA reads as TGTGCCAGCAGTGCCAGGGGGAACACTGAAGCTTTCTTT.

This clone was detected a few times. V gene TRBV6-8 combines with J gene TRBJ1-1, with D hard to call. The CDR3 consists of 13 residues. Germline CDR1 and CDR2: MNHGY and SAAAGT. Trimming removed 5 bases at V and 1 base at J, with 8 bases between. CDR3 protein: CASSDTENTEAFF. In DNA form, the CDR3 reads TGTGCCAGCAGTGACACGGAGAACACTGAAGCTTTCTTT.